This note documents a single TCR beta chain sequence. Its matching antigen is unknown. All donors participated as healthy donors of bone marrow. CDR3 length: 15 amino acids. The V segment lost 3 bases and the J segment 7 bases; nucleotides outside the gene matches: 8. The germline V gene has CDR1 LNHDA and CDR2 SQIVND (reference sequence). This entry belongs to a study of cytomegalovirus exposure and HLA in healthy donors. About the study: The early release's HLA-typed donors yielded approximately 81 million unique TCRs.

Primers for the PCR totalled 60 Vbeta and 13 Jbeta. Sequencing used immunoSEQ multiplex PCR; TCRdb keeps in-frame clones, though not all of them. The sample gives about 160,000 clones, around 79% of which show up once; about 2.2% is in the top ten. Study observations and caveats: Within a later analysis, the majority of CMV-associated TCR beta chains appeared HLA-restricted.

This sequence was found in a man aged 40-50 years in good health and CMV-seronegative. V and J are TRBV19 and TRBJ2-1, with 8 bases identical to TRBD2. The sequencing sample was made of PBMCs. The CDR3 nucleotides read TGTGCCAGTAGTATTCCAGCGGGAGAAGGGAATGAGCAGTTCTTC. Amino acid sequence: CASSIPAGEGNEQFF.